A single sample gave rise to the 18 T cell receptor beta chains below, sequenced in a study of blood T cell repertoires in COVID-19. Sequencing used immunoSEQ multiplex PCR; TCRdb keeps in-frame clones, though not all of them. Here the sample spans about 250,000 clones, roughly 86% being singletons. The material sequenced was peripheral blood. These receptors all stem from a woman aged 55-69 years who had recovered from COVID-19.

The V and J genes are TRBV6-5 and TRBJ2-1; a possible D gene is TRBD2 (7 bases). The CDR3 runs 15 residues. V lost 7 bases, J lost 4 bases, and 17 bases lay in between. Germline CDR1 and CDR2: MNHEY and SVGAGI. In nucleotides, the CDR3 is TGTGCCAGCACCCTGGGGGGGGGCGGTTACAATGAGCAGTTCTTC. It specifies CASTLGGGGYNEQFF.

V is TRBV10-3 and J is TRBJ1-4; 8 bases agree with TRBD1. Germline V gene data show CDR1 as ENHRY and CDR2 as SYGVKD. Trimming removed 4 bases from V and 8 bases from J; junction bases left unmatched: 6. This CDR3 region has 14 residues. In DNA, the CDR3 is TGTGCCATCAGTGGGACAGGGCGGGACGAAAAACTGTTTTTT. Translated: CAISGTGRDEKLFF.

The chain uses TRBV6-6 and TRBJ2-7; TRBD1 aligns across 8 bases. The CDR3 has 14 residues. Germline V gene lookup returns CDR1 MNHNY and CDR2 SVGAGI (reference sequence). The V and J ends lost 6 bases and 6 bases, in that order; junction bases with no gene match: 10. The CDR3 nucleotides are TGTGCCAGCAGCCACGGAGACAGGGGATTCGAGCAGTACTTC. It is translated as CASSHGDRGFEQYF.

This chain uses TRBV19 with TRBJ2-1, with 8 bases fitting TRBD2. Losses at the gene ends were 7 bases for V and 7 bases for J; bases not matched to a gene: 6. Germline values: CDR1 LNHDA, CDR2 SQIVND (reference sequence). This CDR3 comprises 13 residues. The CDR3 DNA reads as TGTGCCAGTAAAGCTCTAGCGGGTAATGAGCAGTTCTTC. Encoded protein: CASKALAGNEQFF.

The chain links TRBV14 to TRBJ2-1; tentatively, D is TRBD2 (7 bases). The V and J ends lost 0 bases and 3 bases respectively, with 18 bases between them. In germline, CDR1 is SGHDN, CDR2 FVKESK. The CDR3 spans 18 residues. The DNA for the CDR3 is TGTGCCAGCAGCCAAGATGGTTTAGGGGGGGAGCTCTACAATGAGCAGTTCTTC. Translating it yields CASSQDGLGGELYNEQFF.

The V gene is TRBV11-2, the J gene TRBJ2-3; a possible D gene is TRBD1 (5 bases). V lost 2 bases, J lost 8 bases, and 11 bases lay in between. The CDR3 is 13 residues long. From germline, CDR1 is SGHAT and CDR2 FQNNGV. The chain's CDR3 is CASSLFRARTQYF. CDR3 DNA sequence: TGTGCCAGCAGCTTATTCAGGGCTCGTACGCAGTATTTT.

The V gene is TRBV4-2, the J gene TRBJ1-3; 9 bases align to TRBD1. Germline lookup yields CDR1 LGHNA and CDR2 YNFKEQ. The CDR3 spans 16 residues. The V gene end was trimmed by 2 bases and the J gene end by 2 bases; junction bases not matched to a gene: 4. CDR3 loop: CASSQPGQGAGNTIYF. The DNA of the CDR3 is TGTGCCAGCAGCCAACCGGGACAGGGTGCTGGAAACACCATATATTTT.

This chain connects TRBV28 to TRBJ1-3, with D possibly being TRBD1 (5 bases). The CDR3 length is 14 residues. Germline values: CDR1 MDHEN, CDR2 SYDVKM. V lost 6 bases and J lost 6, with 15 bases in between. This CDR3 reads CASSQLRVANTIYF. Written as DNA, the CDR3 is TGTGCCAGCAGCCAACTCAGGGTAGCAAACACCATATATTTT.

The rearrangement uses TRBV7-9 and TRBJ2-7; no clear D gene. The CDR3 length is 16 residues. Germline loops: CDR1 SEHNR, CDR2 FQNEAQ (reference sequence). The ends were cut back, 1 base at V and 4 bases at J, with 17 bases in the middle. CDR3: CASSLGFPSYSYEQYF. CDR3 DNA: TGTGCCAGCAGCTTAGGCTTTCCAAGTTACTCTTACGAGCAGTACTTC.

V and J are TRBV29-1 and TRBJ2-5, with D maybe TRBD2 (6 bases). Trimming shortened V by 5 bases and J by 3 bases, and 25 bases separated the two germline ends. Germline V CDR1 and CDR2: SQVTM, ANQGSEA. This CDR3 is 17 amino acids long. This CDR3 is CSVSGRLERSRKETQYF. The CDR3 nucleotides are TGCAGCGTTTCGGGGAGGCTCGAAAGGAGTAGGAAAGAGACCCAGTACTTC.

The chain's CDR3 is CASREGAENTGELFF. Here the CDR3 DNA reads TGTGCCAGCAGGGAGGGGGCAGAGAACACCGGGGAGCTGTTTTTT. J is TRBJ2-2 and V is TRBV6-5; D is perhaps TRBD1 (7 bases). The CDR3 has 15 residues. Germline CDR1 reads MNHEY; CDR2 reads SVGAGI. V was trimmed by 6 bases and J by 1 base, leaving 12 bases between them.

J is TRBJ2-7 and V is TRBV4-1; D perhaps matches TRBD1 (6 bases). The CDR3 is 15 amino acids. The V end was cut by 3 bases, the J end by 7 bases, with 19 bases between. CDR1 MGHRA and CDR2 YSYEKL come from the germline V gene. CDR3 in amino acids: CASSQVGTPAWEQYF. The DNA of the CDR3 is TGCGCCAGCAGCCAGGTCGGGACACCCGCTTGGGAGCAGTACTTC.

This clone was seen just once. This CDR3 reads CATSRDRSLLNTEAFF. The CDR3, as DNA: TGTGCCACCAGCAGAGATAGGAGCTTATTGAACACTGAAGCTTTCTTT. This rearrangement joins TRBV15 to TRBJ1-1; no clear D gene. The CDR3 covers 16 residues. Looked up from germline, CDR1 is LNHNV and CDR2 is YYDKDF (reference sequence). The V end lost 0 bases, the J end lost 0 bases, and 11 bases lay between the germline ends.

The chain employs TRBV7-8 and TRBJ1-2; perhaps TRBD1 as D (6 bases). Trimming pared 5 bases from V and 3 bases from J, leaving 16 bases between. This CDR3 has 15 amino acids. CDR1 is SGHVS, CDR2 FQNEAQ, per germline. The DNA of the CDR3 is TGTGCCAGCAGCCCACCCGGGACACAACACTATGGCTACACCTTC. Amino acid sequence: CASSPPGTQHYGYTF.

The gene calls are TRBV18 and TRBJ2-3; 9 bases line up with TRBD1. Looked up from germline, CDR1 is KGHSH and CDR2 is LQKENI. V lost 6 bases and J lost 9; bases outside the gene matches: 13. The CDR3 has 15 residues. The CDR3 DNA follows: TGTGCCAGCTCCCCAAATACTATACAGGGGGCAACGCAGTATTTT. Amino acids: CASSPNTIQGATQYF.

The chain uses TRBV10-3 and TRBJ1-4, with a weak D call TRBD1 (6 bases). The ends were cut back, 2 bases at V and 3 bases at J, with 10 bases in the middle. Germline CDR1 reads ENHRY; CDR2 reads SYGVKD. The CDR3 loop spans 15 amino acids. The CDR3 reads CAISEPGDPNEKLFF. The CDR3 bases are TGTGCCATCAGTGAGCCAGGGGACCCTAATGAAAAACTGTTTTTT.

This clone has only one observation. CDR3 bases: TGCGCCAGCAGCTCGATACCCAGCCCCGGACAGGGAACGAACACTGAAGCTTTCTTT. It specifies CASSSIPSPGQGTNTEAFF. J is TRBJ1-1 and V is TRBV5-1; TRBD1 aligns across 8 bases. Trimming took 3 bases from V and 1 from J; bases not matched to a gene: 17. Germline lookup yields CDR1 SGHRS and CDR2 YFSETQ. CDR3 length: 19 amino acids. Supplemented by reference TRBV5-1 and TRBJ1-1, the full variable domain reads KAGVTQTPRYLIKTRGQQVTLSCSPISGHRSVSWYQQTPGQGLQFLFEYFSETQRNKGNFPGRFSGRQFSNSRSEMNVSTLELGDSALYLCASSSIPSPGQGTNTEAFFGQGTRLTVV.

The rearrangement joins TRBV7-6 to TRBJ2-2, with 13 nucleotides matching TRBD2. The length of the CDR3 is 15 residues. Unmatched junction bases numbered 2, after V lost 4 bases and J lost 6 bases. CDR1 and CDR2 from the germline V gene are SGHVS and FNYEAQ. CDR3 in amino acids: CASSWGTSGAGELFF. The CDR3 region has the DNA TGTGCCAGCAGCTGGGGGACTAGCGGGGCCGGGGAGCTGTTTTTT.